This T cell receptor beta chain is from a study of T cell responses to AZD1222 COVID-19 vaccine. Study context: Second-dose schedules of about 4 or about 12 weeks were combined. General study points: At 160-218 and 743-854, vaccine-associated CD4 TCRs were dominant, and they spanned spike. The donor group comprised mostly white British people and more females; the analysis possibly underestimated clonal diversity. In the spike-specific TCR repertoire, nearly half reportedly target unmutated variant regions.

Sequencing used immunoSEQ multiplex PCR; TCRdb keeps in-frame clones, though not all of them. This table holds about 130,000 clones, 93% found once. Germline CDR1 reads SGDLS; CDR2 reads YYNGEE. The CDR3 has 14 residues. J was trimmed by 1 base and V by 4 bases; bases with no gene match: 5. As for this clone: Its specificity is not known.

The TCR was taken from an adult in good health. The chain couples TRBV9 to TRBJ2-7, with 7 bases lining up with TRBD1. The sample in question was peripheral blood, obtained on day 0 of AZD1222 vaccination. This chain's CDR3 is CASSPRDRSYEQYF. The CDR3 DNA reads TGTGCCAGCAGCCCGAGGGACAGATCCTACGAGCAGTACTTC. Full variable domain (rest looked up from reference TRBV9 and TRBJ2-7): DSGVTQTPKHLITATGQRVTLRCSPRSGDLSVYWYQQSLDQGLQFLIQYYNGEERAKGNILERFSAQQFPDLHSELNLSSLELGDSALYFCASSPRDRSYEQYFGPGTRLTVT.